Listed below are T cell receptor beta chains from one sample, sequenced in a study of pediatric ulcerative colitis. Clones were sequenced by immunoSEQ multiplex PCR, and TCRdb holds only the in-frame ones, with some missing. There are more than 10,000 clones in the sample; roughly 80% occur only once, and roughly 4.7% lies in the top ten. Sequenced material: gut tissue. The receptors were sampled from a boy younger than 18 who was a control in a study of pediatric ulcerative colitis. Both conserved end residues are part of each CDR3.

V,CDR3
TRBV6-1,CASSEVGQGRDGYTF
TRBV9,CASSVADSGNTIYF
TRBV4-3,CASSQWVGRNGEQFF
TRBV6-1,CASRAGQHSNQPQHF
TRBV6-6,CASSAGTEHSNQPQHF
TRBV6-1,CASLRTVYSNQPQHF
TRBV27,CASSSPYATGVGNIQYF
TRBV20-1,CAAGKADTQYF
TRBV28,CASSLWGRQETQYF
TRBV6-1,CASRGVTQETQYF
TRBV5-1,CASSLQTGEETQYF